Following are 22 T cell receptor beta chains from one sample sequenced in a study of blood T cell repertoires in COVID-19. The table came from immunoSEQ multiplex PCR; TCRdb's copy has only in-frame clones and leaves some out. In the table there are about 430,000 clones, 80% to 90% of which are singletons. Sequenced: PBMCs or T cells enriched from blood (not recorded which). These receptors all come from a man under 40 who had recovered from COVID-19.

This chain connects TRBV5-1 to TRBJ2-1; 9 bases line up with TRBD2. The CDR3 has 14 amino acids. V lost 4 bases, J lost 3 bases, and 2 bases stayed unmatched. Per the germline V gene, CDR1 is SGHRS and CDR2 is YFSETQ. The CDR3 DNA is TGCGCCAGCAGCGGAGCGGGAGGCTACAATGAGCAGTTCTTC. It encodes CASSGAGGYNEQFF.

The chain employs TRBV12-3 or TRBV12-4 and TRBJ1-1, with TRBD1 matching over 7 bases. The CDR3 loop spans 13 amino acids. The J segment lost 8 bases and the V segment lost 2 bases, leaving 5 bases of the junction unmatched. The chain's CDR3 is CASSLLDRTEAFF. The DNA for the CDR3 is TGTGCCAGCAGTTTATTGGACAGGACAGAAGCTTTCTTT.

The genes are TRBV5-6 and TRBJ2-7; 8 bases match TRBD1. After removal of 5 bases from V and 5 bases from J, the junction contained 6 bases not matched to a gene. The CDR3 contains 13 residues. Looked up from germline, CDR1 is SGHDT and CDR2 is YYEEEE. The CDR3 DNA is TGTGCCAGCAGTCAGGGGGCAGGAAACGAGCAGTACTTC. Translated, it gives CASSQGAGNEQYF. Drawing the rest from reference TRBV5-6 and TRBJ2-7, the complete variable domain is DAGVTQSPTHLIKTRGQQVTLRCSPKSGHDTVSWYQQALGQGPQFIFQYYEEEERQRGNFPDRFSGHQFPNYSSELNVNALLLGDSALYLCASSQGAGNEQYFGPGTRLTVT.

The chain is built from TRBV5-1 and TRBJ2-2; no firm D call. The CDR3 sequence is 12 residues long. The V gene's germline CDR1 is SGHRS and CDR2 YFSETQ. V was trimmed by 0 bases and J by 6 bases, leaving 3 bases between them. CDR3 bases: TGCGCCAGCAGCTTGGGGCCCGGGGAGCTGTTTTTT. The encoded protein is CASSLGPGELFF.

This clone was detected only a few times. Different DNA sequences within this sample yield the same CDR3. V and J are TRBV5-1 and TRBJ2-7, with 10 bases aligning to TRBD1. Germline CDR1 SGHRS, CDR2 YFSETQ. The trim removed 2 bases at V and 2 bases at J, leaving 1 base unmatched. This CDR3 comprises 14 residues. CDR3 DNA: TGCGCCAGCAGCTTAGGGACAGGGGCCTACGAGCAGTACTTC. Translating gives CASSLGTGAYEQYF. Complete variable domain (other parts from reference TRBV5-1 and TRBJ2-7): KAGVTQTPRYLIKTRGQQVTLSCSPISGHRSVSWYQQTPGQGLQFLFEYFSETQRNKGNFPGRFSGRQFSNSRSEMNVSTLELGDSALYLCASSLGTGAYEQYFGPGTRLTVT.

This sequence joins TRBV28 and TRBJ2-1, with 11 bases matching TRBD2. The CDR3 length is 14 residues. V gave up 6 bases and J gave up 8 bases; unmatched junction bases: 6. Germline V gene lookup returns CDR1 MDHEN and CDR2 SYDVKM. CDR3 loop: CASSPGLAGYEQFF. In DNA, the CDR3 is TGTGCCAGCAGCCCTGGACTAGCGGGCTATGAGCAGTTCTTC.

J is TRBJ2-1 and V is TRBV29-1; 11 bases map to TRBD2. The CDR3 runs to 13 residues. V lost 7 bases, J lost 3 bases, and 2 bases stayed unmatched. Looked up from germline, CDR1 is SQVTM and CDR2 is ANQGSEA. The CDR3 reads CSAGLADYNEQFF. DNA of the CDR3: TGCAGCGCGGGACTAGCGGACTACAATGAGCAGTTCTTC.

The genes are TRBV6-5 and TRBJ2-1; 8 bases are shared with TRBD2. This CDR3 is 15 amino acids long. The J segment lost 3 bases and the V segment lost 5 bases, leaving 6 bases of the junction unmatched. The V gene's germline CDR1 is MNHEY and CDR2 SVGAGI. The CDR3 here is CASSLETSGYNEQFF. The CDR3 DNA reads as TGTGCCAGCAGTCTAGAAACTAGCGGCTACAATGAGCAGTTCTTC.

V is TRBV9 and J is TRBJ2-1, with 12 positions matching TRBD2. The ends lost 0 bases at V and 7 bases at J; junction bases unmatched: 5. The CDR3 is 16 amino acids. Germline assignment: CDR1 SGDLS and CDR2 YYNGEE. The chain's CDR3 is CASSVGASGGGNEQFF. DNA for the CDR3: TGTGCCAGCAGCGTAGGAGCTAGCGGGGGGGGAAATGAGCAGTTCTTC.

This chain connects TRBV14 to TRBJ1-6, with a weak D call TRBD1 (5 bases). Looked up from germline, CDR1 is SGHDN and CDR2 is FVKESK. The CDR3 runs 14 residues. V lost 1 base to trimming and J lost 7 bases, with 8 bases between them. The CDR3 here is CASSQVAGNSPLHF. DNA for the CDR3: TGTGCCAGCAGCCAAGTGGCAGGGAATTCACCCCTCCACTTT.

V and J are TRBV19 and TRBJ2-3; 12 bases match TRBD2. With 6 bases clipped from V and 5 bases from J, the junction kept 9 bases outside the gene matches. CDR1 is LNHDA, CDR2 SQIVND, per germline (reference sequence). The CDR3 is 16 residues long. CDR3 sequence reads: CASRAPGLAGLDTQYF. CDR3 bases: TGTGCCAGTAGGGCACCCGGACTAGCGGGGCTAGATACGCAGTATTTT.

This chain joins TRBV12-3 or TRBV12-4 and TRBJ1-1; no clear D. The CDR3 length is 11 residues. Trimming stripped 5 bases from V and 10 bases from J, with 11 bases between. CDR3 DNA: TGTGCCAGCAGTCTTCCTGTTGTAGCTTTCTTT. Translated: CASSLPVVAFF.

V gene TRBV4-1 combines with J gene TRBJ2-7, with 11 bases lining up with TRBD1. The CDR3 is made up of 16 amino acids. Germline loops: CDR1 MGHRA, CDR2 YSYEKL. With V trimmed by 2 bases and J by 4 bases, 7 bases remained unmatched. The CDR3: CASSQLPGTGGYEQYF. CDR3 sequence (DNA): TGCGCCAGCAGCCAATTACCCGGGACAGGGGGATACGAGCAGTACTTC.

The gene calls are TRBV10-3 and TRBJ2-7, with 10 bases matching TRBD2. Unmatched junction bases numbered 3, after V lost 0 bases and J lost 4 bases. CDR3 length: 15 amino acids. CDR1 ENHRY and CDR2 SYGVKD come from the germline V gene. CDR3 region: CAISESLAGIYEQYF. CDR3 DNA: TGTGCCATCAGTGAGTCACTAGCGGGGATATACGAGCAGTACTTC.

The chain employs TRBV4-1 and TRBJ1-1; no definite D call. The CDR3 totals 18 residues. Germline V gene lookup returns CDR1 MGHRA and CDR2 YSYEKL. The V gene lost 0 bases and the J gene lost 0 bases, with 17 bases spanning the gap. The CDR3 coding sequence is TGCGCCAGCAGCCAAGAACCCGAAATCCCGAACATGAACACTGAAGCTTTCTTT. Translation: CASSQEPEIPNMNTEAFF.

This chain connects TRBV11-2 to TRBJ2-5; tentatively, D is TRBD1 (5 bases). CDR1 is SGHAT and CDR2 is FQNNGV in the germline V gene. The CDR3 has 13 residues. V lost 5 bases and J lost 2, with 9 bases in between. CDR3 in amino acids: CASSVDSQETQYF. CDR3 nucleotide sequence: TGTGCCAGCAGCGTCGACAGTCAAGAGACCCAGTACTTC.

CDR3 nucleotides: TGTGCCAGCAGTCGTCTCTACGAGCAGTACTTC. Its protein is CASSRLYEQYF. The chain uses TRBV6-5 and TRBJ2-7, with D unclear. The CDR3 loop spans 11 amino acids. Germline V CDR1 and CDR2: MNHEY, SVGAGI. Trimming took off 5 bases at V and 3 bases at J, with 5 bases between the two ends.

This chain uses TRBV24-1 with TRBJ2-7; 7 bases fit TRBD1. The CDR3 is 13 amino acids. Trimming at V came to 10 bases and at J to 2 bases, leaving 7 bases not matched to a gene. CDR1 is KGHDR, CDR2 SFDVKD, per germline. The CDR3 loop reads CATSGTDTYEQYF. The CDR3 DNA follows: TGTGCCACTTCCGGGACAGACACCTACGAGCAGTACTTC.

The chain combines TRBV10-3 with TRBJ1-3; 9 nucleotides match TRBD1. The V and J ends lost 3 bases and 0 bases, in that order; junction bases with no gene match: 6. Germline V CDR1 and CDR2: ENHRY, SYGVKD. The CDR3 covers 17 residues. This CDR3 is CAISDRGTGLSGNTIYF. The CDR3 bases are TGTGCCATCAGTGACCGGGGGACAGGGCTCTCTGGAAACACCATATATTTT.

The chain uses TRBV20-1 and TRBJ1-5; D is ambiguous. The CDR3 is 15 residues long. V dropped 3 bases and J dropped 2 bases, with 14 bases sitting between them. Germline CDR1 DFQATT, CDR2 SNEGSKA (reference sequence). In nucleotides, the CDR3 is TGCAGTGCTAGTAAGGATGACACCGGCAATCAGCCCCAGCATTTT. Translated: CSASKDDTGNQPQHF.

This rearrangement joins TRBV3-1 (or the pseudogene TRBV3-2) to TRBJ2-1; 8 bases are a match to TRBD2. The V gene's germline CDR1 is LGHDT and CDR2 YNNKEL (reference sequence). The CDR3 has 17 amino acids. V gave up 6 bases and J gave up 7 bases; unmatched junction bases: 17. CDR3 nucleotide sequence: TGTGCCAGCAGTTCAAGTTGGTTTAGCGGGACGGGGAATGAGCAGTTCTTC. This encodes CASSSSWFSGTGNEQFF.

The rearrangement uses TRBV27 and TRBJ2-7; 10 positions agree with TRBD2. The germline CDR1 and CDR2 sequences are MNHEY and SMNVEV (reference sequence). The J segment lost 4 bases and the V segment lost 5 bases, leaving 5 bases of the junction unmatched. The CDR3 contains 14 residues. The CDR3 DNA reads TGTGCCAGCAGTCCAGCGGGAGGGGGATACGAGCAGTACTTC. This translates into CASSPAGGGYEQYF.